This TCR beta chain came from a study of blood T cells in healthy people across ages (dated by TCRdb to 2013 to 2016). General notes on the study: In model experiments, template switching captured about one uniquely barcoded TCR beta cDNA molecule for every two T cells. Using deep sequencing normalized with unique cDNA molecular identifiers, the study measured how TCR beta repertoire diversity changes with age. Four age groups were formed from the donors: young (average approximately 15 years), middle-aged (roughly 38), aged (approximately 60) and long-lived (around 82). Donors of different ages were randomly distributed across sequencing lanes to avoid experimental bias. For two donors (one aged 18 to 30 and one aged 80 or older), the study analyzed two additional independent replicas of 1 million unique cDNA reads from the same blood draw. Paper-wide results and their limitations: As age increased, observed TCR beta diversity per million T cells dropped in a roughly linear way, and a significant reduction was already evident by age around 41. Since profiling was done on bulk unsorted PBMCs, naive and antigen-experienced compartments could not be conclusively compared. A strong correlation was found between observed TCR beta diversity and the percentage of naive T cells measured by flow cytometry. Compared with the aged group, the long-lived group had more naive CD4+ T cells, fewer expanded clones and increased TCR diversity, a pattern suggesting age selection. The CMV infection status of donors was not known, potentially confounding age-related changes in expanded clonotypes. Estimates of total diversity from one million sequenced T cells were regarded as lower bounds and underestimates.

The 39 donors, aged roughly 6 to 95 years, were systemically healthy Caucasian individuals from Russia. Each donor gave 9.5 to 10 milliliters of peripheral blood, drawn into EDTA-treated Vacutainer tubes. Ficoll-Paque density-gradient centrifugation was used to isolate PBMCs, with at least 6 million obtained per sample. Trizol reagent was used to extract total RNA from the PBMCs, yielding at least 5.5 micrograms per sample. The percentages of naive CD45RAhigh/CD27high T cells were determined by flow cytometry on a PBMC aliquot from every donor. The CDR3 spans 13 residues, from the cysteine through the phenylalanine. Only the CDR3 part of the read is kept: 39 bases, read in frame from the first base. Reading the germline V gene gives CDR1 SQVTM and CDR2 ANQGSEA. The trim is 3 bases for V and 4 bases for J, with a gap of 10 bases between the germline ends. This clonotype was seen more than once but under ten times. This clone's antigen is unknown. Per-base quality was not reported, and no clone a single base away is much larger than it.

The protocol used for the library was 5' RACE. The run used an Illumina HiSeq 2500. The second PCR ran for roughly 7 to 11 cycles and used a J-beta primer mix along with a sample-barcoded 5' primer. A template-switch 5' adaptor carrying 12 random nucleotides introduced a unique molecular identifier onto each TCR beta cDNA molecule. Each sample yielded at least 3 million CDR3-containing paired-end reads. The Mint cDNA synthesis kit, primed by a TRBC-specific oligonucleotide, was used to synthesize first-strand cDNA from all RNA. After uracil-DNA glycosylase treatment, a first 18-cycle PCR used universal primers M1SS and BC2_uni_R on all cDNA. Regarding the original processing steps: Each sample was normalized by randomly selecting 1 million high-quality reads, each carrying a distinct molecular identifier. Reads sharing molecular identifiers were discarded rather than binned into consensus sequences. MiTCR, set to a Q25 quality threshold and the strictest error-elimination algorithm, was used for CDR3 identification, clonotype clustering and error correction. A nonparametric unseen species model with Euler transformation was used to estimate lower-bound total TCR beta diversity. Using fastp at Q25 and MiXCR, TCRdb reprocessed the public reads and kept productive beta chains. Entries are consolidated by CDR3 protein sequence, retaining the most common genes and DNA. These V and J calls derive from TCRdb rather than the authors' analysis. The sample table holds about 640,000 distinct CDR3 sequences, of which about 53% were seen once. Of the sample, around 37% is held by the ten largest clones.

The chain employs TRBV29-1 and TRBJ2-1; the D gene is perhaps TRBD2, from 6 matching bases. The clonotype originates from a man in his 60s in good health. Sequences were obtained from blood. The bases are TGCAGCGTTGAGGTAGCGGCTTACAATGAGCAGTTCTTC. This encodes CSVEVAAYNEQFF.